Listed below are T cell receptor beta chains from one sample, sequenced in a study of T cell responses to AZD1222 COVID-19 vaccine. Libraries were prepared by immunoSEQ multiplex PCR; TCRdb keeps only in-frame clonotypes and omits some of them. The top ten hold about 1.1% of the sample, which has 100,000 to 150,000 clones, around 90% seen once. The source was peripheral blood, collected 28 days after the second AZD1222 dose. These receptors all come from an adult who received the AZD1222 COVID-19 vaccine. CDR3s include the opening cysteine and the closing phenylalanine or tryptophan. The order of the fields is clone size, D gene, V gene, CDR3 length, J gene, CDR3 DNA, CDR3 protein. D genes are given only for firm matches. Clone size is not always given. Where it is, it says once, few, many or a class for expanded clones.

clone size: .; D gene: .; V gene: TRBV5-4; CDR3 length: 17; J gene: TRBJ2-7; CDR3 DNA: TGTGCCAGCAGCTTGGGTATGGGGGCCCATTTTGGCTACGAGCAGTACTTC; CDR3 protein: CASSLGMGAHFGYEQYF
clone size: .; D gene: .; V gene: TRBV30; CDR3 length: 13; J gene: TRBJ2-5; CDR3 DNA: TGTGCCTGGAGTCAAACAAACCAAGAGACCCAGTACTTC; CDR3 protein: CAWSQTNQETQYF
clone size: .; D gene: .; V gene: TRBV28; CDR3 length: 17; J gene: TRBJ1-5; CDR3 DNA: TGTGCCAGCAGTCCCACCCGACTACGTAATAGCAATCAGCCCCAGCATTTT; CDR3 protein: CASSPTRLRNSNQPQHF
clone size: .; D gene: .; V gene: TRBV7-2; CDR3 length: 15; J gene: TRBJ1-3; CDR3 DNA: TGTGCCAGCAGCTTAGGGGCAGCCGTACAAAACACCATATATTTT; CDR3 protein: CASSLGAAVQNTIYF
clone size: once; D gene: .; V gene: TRBV7-9; CDR3 length: 13; J gene: TRBJ2-3; CDR3 DNA: TGTGCCAGCAGCTTCTCCTGGGCAGATACGCAGTATTTT; CDR3 protein: CASSFSWADTQYF
clone size: .; D gene: TRBD1; V gene: TRBV18; CDR3 length: 15; J gene: TRBJ2-1; CDR3 DNA: TGTGCCAGCTCACTGTCGACAGGGGGGTCGGATGAGCAGTTCTTC; CDR3 protein: CASSLSTGGSDEQFF
clone size: .; D gene: .; V gene: TRBV7-2; CDR3 length: 10; J gene: TRBJ2-1; CDR3 DNA: TGTGCCAGCAGCTTAGCCCCGCGGTTCTTC; CDR3 protein: CASSLAPRFF
clone size: .; D gene: TRBD1; V gene: TRBV6-2/TRBV6-3; CDR3 length: 14; J gene: TRBJ1-5; CDR3 DNA: TGTGCCAGCAGTTTACGACAGGGTTGGCAGCCCCAGCATTTT; CDR3 protein: CASSLRQGWQPQHF
clone size: .; D gene: .; V gene: TRBV6-2/TRBV6-3; CDR3 length: 14; J gene: TRBJ1-2; CDR3 DNA: TGTGCCAGCAGTTATAGGGCACTACCCTATGGCTACACCTTC; CDR3 protein: CASSYRALPYGYTF
clone size: .; D gene: TRBD2; V gene: TRBV5-4; CDR3 length: 18; J gene: TRBJ2-2; CDR3 DNA: TGTGCCAGCAGCTTGGCGGCTGGGGCGGGAGGGTCGCCCGGGGAGCTGTTTTTT; CDR3 protein: CASSLAAGAGGSPGELFF
clone size: .; D gene: .; V gene: TRBV27; CDR3 length: 13; J gene: TRBJ2-7; CDR3 DNA: TGTGCCAGCAGTTTATTTGGGGGCTCCGAGCAGTACTTC; CDR3 protein: CASSLFGGSEQYF
clone size: .; D gene: .; V gene: TRBV11-3; CDR3 length: 13; J gene: TRBJ1-5; CDR3 DNA: TGTGCCAGCAGCTTAGACGGCAATCAGCCCCAGCATTTT; CDR3 protein: CASSLDGNQPQHF
clone size: .; D gene: .; V gene: TRBV19; CDR3 length: 16; J gene: TRBJ2-5; CDR3 DNA: TGTGCCAGTAGTCTCCGAATCCGGGACGGCCAAGAGACCCAGTACTTC; CDR3 protein: CASSLRIRDGQETQYF
clone size: .; D gene: .; V gene: TRBV2; CDR3 length: 14; J gene: TRBJ1-5; CDR3 DNA: TGTGCCAGCGGTCCGAATCATAGCAATCAGCCCCAGCATTTT; CDR3 protein: CASGPNHSNQPQHF
clone size: once; D gene: TRBD2; V gene: TRBV5-1; CDR3 length: 18; J gene: TRBJ2-5; CDR3 DNA: TGCGCCAGCAGCTTGCTCCCGGGCGGGACTAGCCCGGCAGAGACCCAGTACTTC; CDR3 protein: CASSLLPGGTSPAETQYF
clone size: .; D gene: TRBD1; V gene: TRBV28; CDR3 length: 15; J gene: TRBJ1-5; CDR3 DNA: TGTGCCAGCAGTTTCGTCGGGACAGGGAATCAGCCCCAGCATTTT; CDR3 protein: CASSFVGTGNQPQHF